These T cell receptor beta chains were read from a single sample in a study of blood T cell repertoires in COVID-19. Measured with immunoSEQ multiplex PCR; TCRdb has only the in-frame clones, and not every one. Seen here are some 80,000 clones, about 88% observed once, and the top ten hold 9.5% to 12%. The sequencing sample was made of peripheral blood. The receptor source for this set is a man aged 60 to 69 with COVID-19, enrolled during active disease. The CDR3 runs from the conserved cysteine through the conserved F or W. The D gene is left open where the match is weak. Part of the rows lack a size; the others show once, few, many or a class for expanded clones.

clone_size: .
d_call: .
j_call: TRBJ2-3
v_call: TRBV9
cdr3_aa: CASSPRGASEGTDTQYF
cdr3_nt: TGTGCCAGCAGCCCCCGCGGAGCTAGCGAGGGCACAGATACGCAGTATTTT

clone_size: .
d_call: TRBD1
j_call: TRBJ1-6
v_call: TRBV29-1
cdr3_aa: CSVAGTGKGSPLHF
cdr3_nt: TGCAGCGTTGCAGGGACAGGGAAGGGTTCACCCCTCCACTTT

clone_size: .
d_call: .
j_call: TRBJ1-4
v_call: TRBV18
cdr3_aa: CASSPFTPDLDRNNEKLFF
cdr3_nt: TGTGCCAGCTCACCTTTTACCCCCGACCTGGACAGAAATAATGAAAAACTGTTTTTT

clone_size: .
d_call: TRBD1
j_call: TRBJ2-7
v_call: TRBV30
cdr3_aa: CAWDPGQTYEQYF
cdr3_nt: TGTGCCTGGGATCCGGGACAGACCTACGAGCAGTACTTC

clone_size: .
d_call: .
j_call: TRBJ1-6
v_call: TRBV6-5
cdr3_aa: CASSYWEENSPLHF
cdr3_nt: TGTGCCAGCAGTTACTGGGAGGAAAATTCACCCCTCCACTTT

clone_size: few
d_call: .
j_call: TRBJ1-2
v_call: TRBV28
cdr3_aa: CASRKVPQGGNYGYTF
cdr3_nt: TGTGCCAGCAGGAAAGTACCCCAGGGCGGTAACTATGGCTACACCTTC

clone_size: .
d_call: TRBD2
j_call: TRBJ2-1
v_call: TRBV5-1
cdr3_aa: CASSLGAGDVFEQFF
cdr3_nt: TGCGCCAGCAGCTTGGGAGCGGGAGATGTGTTTGAGCAGTTCTTC

clone_size: .
d_call: .
j_call: TRBJ2-1
v_call: TRBV6-1
cdr3_aa: CASSERPRWENNEQFF
cdr3_nt: TGTGCCAGCAGTGAAAGACCCAGATGGGAGAACAATGAGCAGTTCTTC

clone_size: .
d_call: .
j_call: TRBJ2-7
v_call: TRBV6-5
cdr3_aa: CASSYSIAGAAYEQYF
cdr3_nt: TGTGCCAGCAGTTACTCGATCGCGGGGGCCGCCTACGAGCAGTACTTC

clone_size: .
d_call: .
j_call: TRBJ1-6
v_call: TRBV19
cdr3_aa: CASSIGQVDNSPLHF
cdr3_nt: TGTGCCAGTAGTATAGGGCAGGTCGATAATTCACCCCTCCACTTT

clone_size: .
d_call: .
j_call: TRBJ1-5
v_call: TRBV2
cdr3_aa: CASSDSSGGRSNQPQHF
cdr3_nt: TGTGCCAGCAGTGATTCTTCCGGAGGGAGATCCAATCAGCCCCAGCATTTT

clone_size: .
d_call: TRBD2
j_call: TRBJ2-7
v_call: TRBV5-4
cdr3_aa: CASRNTGRASEQYF
cdr3_nt: TGTGCCAGCAGAAACACCGGGAGGGCTTCCGAGCAGTACTTC

clone_size: .
d_call: .
j_call: TRBJ1-2
v_call: TRBV7-9
cdr3_aa: CASSLARDGYTF
cdr3_nt: TGTGCCAGCAGCTTAGCCAGGGATGGCTACACCTTC

clone_size: .
d_call: TRBD2
j_call: TRBJ2-7
v_call: TRBV10-2
cdr3_aa: CASSEVGRISGMHYEQYF
cdr3_nt: TGCGCCAGCAGTGAGGTGGGCAGAATTAGCGGGATGCACTACGAGCAGTACTTC

clone_size: once
d_call: TRBD2
j_call: TRBJ2-2
v_call: TRBV11-2
cdr3_aa: CASSFQLAGFGTGELFF
cdr3_nt: TGTGCCAGCAGCTTCCAACTAGCGGGATTTGGCACCGGGGAGCTGTTTTTT

clone_size: .
d_call: TRBD2
j_call: TRBJ2-7
v_call: TRBV5-6
cdr3_aa: CASSQLATLSYEQYF
cdr3_nt: TGTGCCAGCAGTCAACTAGCGACCCTCTCCTACGAGCAGTACTTC

clone_size: .
d_call: TRBD1
j_call: TRBJ1-1
v_call: TRBV2
cdr3_aa: CASSVGQLANTEAFF
cdr3_nt: TGTGCCAGCAGCGTGGGACAGCTTGCGAACACTGAAGCTTTCTTT

clone_size: .
d_call: .
j_call: TRBJ1-2
v_call: TRBV12-3/TRBV12-4
cdr3_aa: CASSFIPNYGYTF
cdr3_nt: TGTGCCAGCAGTTTCATTCCTAACTATGGCTACACCTTC

clone_size: .
d_call: .
j_call: TRBJ2-1
v_call: TRBV19
cdr3_aa: CASSTREVVNEQFF
cdr3_nt: TGTGCCAGTAGTACGAGGGAAGTGGTCAATGAGCAGTTCTTC

clone_size: .
d_call: .
j_call: TRBJ2-1
v_call: TRBV4-2
cdr3_aa: CASSQDAYEQFF
cdr3_nt: TGTGCCAGCAGCCAAGATGCGTATGAGCAGTTCTTC

clone_size: .
d_call: TRBD1
j_call: TRBJ2-1
v_call: TRBV11-2
cdr3_aa: CASTKDGGTGGWNEQFF
cdr3_nt: TGTGCCAGCACCAAAGATGGAGGGACAGGGGGATGGAATGAGCAGTTCTTC

clone_size: .
d_call: .
j_call: TRBJ1-1
v_call: TRBV6-6
cdr3_aa: CASSYSRGLNTEAFF
cdr3_nt: TGTGCCAGCAGTTACTCGAGAGGCTTGAACACTGAAGCTTTCTTT

clone_size: .
d_call: TRBD2
j_call: TRBJ2-7
v_call: TRBV10-3
cdr3_aa: CASGGLAGTEQYF
cdr3_nt: TGTGCCAGTGGAGGACTAGCGGGAACCGAGCAGTACTTC

clone_size: .
d_call: TRBD2
j_call: TRBJ2-5
v_call: TRBV5-1
cdr3_aa: CASSFGTSGMQETQYF
cdr3_nt: TGCGCCAGCAGCTTCGGGACTAGCGGGATGCAAGAGACCCAGTACTTC

clone_size: .
d_call: .
j_call: TRBJ1-1
v_call: TRBV10-2
cdr3_aa: CASSERIRVNTEAFF
cdr3_nt: TGCGCCAGCAGTGAGAGGATCAGGGTGAACACTGAAGCTTTCTTT

clone_size: .
d_call: .
j_call: TRBJ2-2
v_call: TRBV7-7
cdr3_aa: CATSRNTGELFF
cdr3_nt: TGTGCCACCTCTAGAAACACCGGGGAGCTGTTTTTT

clone_size: .
d_call: TRBD1
j_call: TRBJ2-5
v_call: TRBV5-4
cdr3_aa: CASSLVGQGMETQYF
cdr3_nt: TGTGCCAGCAGCTTGGTGGGACAGGGGATGGAGACCCAGTACTTC

clone_size: .
d_call: TRBD1
j_call: TRBJ1-2
v_call: TRBV28
cdr3_aa: CASRVDRRNYGYTF
cdr3_nt: TGTGCCAGCCGGGTGGACAGGAGAAACTATGGCTACACCTTC

clone_size: .
d_call: .
j_call: TRBJ1-3
v_call: TRBV30
cdr3_aa: CAWSRLARGNTIYF
cdr3_nt: TGTGCCTGGAGCCGACTGGCGAGGGGAAACACCATATATTTT

clone_size: .
d_call: .
j_call: TRBJ1-6
v_call: TRBV21-1
cdr3_aa: CASSKFPAGGEPLHF
cdr3_nt: TGTGCCAGCAGCAAATTTCCGGCAGGGGGTGAACCCCTCCACTTT

clone_size: few
d_call: TRBD1
j_call: TRBJ2-1
v_call: TRBV3-1/TRBV3-2
cdr3_aa: CASSQGPNRGEQFF
cdr3_nt: TGTGCCAGCAGCCAGGGACCTAACAGGGGTGAGCAGTTCTTC

clone_size: .
d_call: .
j_call: TRBJ2-3
v_call: TRBV7-9
cdr3_aa: CASSLVGSPSTDTQYF
cdr3_nt: TGTGCCAGCAGCTTAGTGGGTAGCCCTAGCACAGATACGCAGTATTTT

clone_size: .
d_call: .
j_call: TRBJ1-1
v_call: TRBV10-3
cdr3_aa: CAIGGVDTEAFF
cdr3_nt: TGTGCCATCGGAGGAGTAGACACTGAAGCTTTCTTT

clone_size: .
d_call: .
j_call: TRBJ1-2
v_call: TRBV25-1
cdr3_aa: CASSRNYGYTF
cdr3_nt: TGTGCCAGCAGTCGGAACTATGGCTACACCTTC

clone_size: .
d_call: TRBD1
j_call: TRBJ1-1
v_call: TRBV7-9
cdr3_aa: CASSSWDRPKAFF
cdr3_nt: TGTGCCAGCAGCTCTTGGGACAGGCCGAAAGCTTTCTTT

clone_size: .
d_call: .
j_call: TRBJ2-7
v_call: TRBV6-5
cdr3_aa: CASSLQVSYEQYF
cdr3_nt: TGTGCCAGCAGTTTACAAGTGTCCTACGAGCAGTACTTC

clone_size: few
d_call: TRBD1
j_call: TRBJ2-7
v_call: TRBV6-5
cdr3_aa: CASIPTRGYYEQYF
cdr3_nt: TGTGCCAGCATCCCTACCAGGGGGTACTACGAGCAGTACTTC

clone_size: .
d_call: .
j_call: TRBJ2-7
v_call: TRBV7-3
cdr3_aa: CASSRYGTPGEQYF
cdr3_nt: TGTGCCAGCAGCAGATACGGGACTCCCGGGGAGCAGTACTTC

clone_size: .
d_call: .
j_call: TRBJ1-5
v_call: TRBV7-9
cdr3_aa: CASSLARDQPQHF
cdr3_nt: TGTGCCAGCAGCTTAGCCAGGGATCAGCCCCAGCATTTT

clone_size: .
d_call: .
j_call: TRBJ2-3
v_call: TRBV29-1
cdr3_aa: CSVAQLAQHTDTQYF
cdr3_nt: TGCAGCGTCGCCCAACTAGCCCAGCACACAGATACGCAGTATTTT

clone_size: .
d_call: TRBD1
j_call: TRBJ2-3
v_call: TRBV6-4
cdr3_aa: CASSDSTGGADTQYF
cdr3_nt: TGTGCCAGCAGTGACTCGACAGGGGGCGCAGATACGCAGTATTTT

clone_size: few
d_call: .
j_call: TRBJ1-2
v_call: TRBV4-1
cdr3_aa: CASSQGTSRDYGYTF
cdr3_nt: TGCGCCAGCAGCCAAGGGACATCTAGGGACTATGGCTACACCTTC

clone_size: .
d_call: TRBD1
j_call: TRBJ1-6
v_call: TRBV5-1
cdr3_aa: CASSPRGRGESPLHF
cdr3_nt: TGCGCCAGCAGCCCCAGGGGGCGCGGTGAATCACCCCTCCACTTT

clone_size: .
d_call: TRBD1
j_call: TRBJ1-2
v_call: TRBV12-3/TRBV12-4
cdr3_aa: CASRNRGGYTF
cdr3_nt: TGTGCCAGCAGGAACAGGGGTGGCTACACCTTC

clone_size: .
d_call: TRBD1
j_call: TRBJ2-7
v_call: TRBV5-5
cdr3_aa: CASSLAPGQGGDEQYF
cdr3_nt: TGTGCCAGCAGCTTGGCCCCGGGACAGGGAGGAGACGAGCAGTACTTC

clone_size: .
d_call: .
j_call: TRBJ1-6
v_call: TRBV5-1
cdr3_aa: CASSLTQGSPGWESPLHF
cdr3_nt: TGCGCCAGCAGTTTGACACAGGGTTCGCCCGGGTGGGAGTCACCCCTCCACTTT

clone_size: .
d_call: .
j_call: TRBJ1-1
v_call: TRBV6-5
cdr3_aa: CASSYSIRAENTEAFF
cdr3_nt: TGTGCCAGCAGTTACTCGATCAGGGCGGAGAACACTGAAGCTTTCTTT

clone_size: .
d_call: .
j_call: TRBJ2-7
v_call: TRBV15
cdr3_aa: CATSRDKGGYEQYF
cdr3_nt: TGTGCCACCAGCAGAGATAAAGGGGGCTACGAGCAGTACTTC

clone_size: few
d_call: .
j_call: TRBJ1-5
v_call: TRBV3-1/TRBV3-2
cdr3_aa: CASSQGLGDQPQHF
cdr3_nt: TGTGCCAGCAGCCAAGGTTTAGGGGATCAGCCCCAGCATTTT

clone_size: once
d_call: .
j_call: TRBJ2-1
v_call: TRBV7-3
cdr3_aa: CASSFNGGRFNEQFF
cdr3_nt: TGTGCCAGCAGCTTCAACGGGGGGCGTTTCAATGAGCAGTTCTTC

clone_size: .
d_call: TRBD2
j_call: TRBJ2-7
v_call: TRBV5-1
cdr3_aa: CASSPSGGFNEQYF
cdr3_nt: TGCGCCAGCAGCCCCTCGGGGGGGTTCAACGAGCAGTACTTC

clone_size: .
d_call: TRBD2
j_call: TRBJ2-1
v_call: TRBV5-5
cdr3_aa: CASSRGLAGYNEQFF
cdr3_nt: TGTGCCAGCAGCCGAGGACTAGCGGGGTACAATGAGCAGTTCTTC

clone_size: .
d_call: TRBD2
j_call: TRBJ2-1
v_call: TRBV5-1
cdr3_aa: CASSLAPTSGGAGNEQFF
cdr3_nt: TGCGCCAGCAGCTTGGCACCCACTAGCGGGGGGGCTGGGAATGAGCAGTTCTTC